The 9 T cell receptor beta chains in this list originate from one sample, sequenced in a study of OX40 agonist ivuxolimab in advanced cancers. Clones were sequenced by immunoSEQ multiplex PCR, and TCRdb holds only the in-frame ones, with some missing. The sample has about 22,000 clones; approximately 84% are singletons. The starting material was CD4+ or CD8+ T cells sorted from blood, obtained in a trial of the OX40 agonist ivuxolimab. The origin of the receptors is an adult with an advanced solid tumor such as melanoma, head and neck, liver or kidney cancer.

Here the CDR3 DNA reads TGTGCCAGCAGTTACTCCCCGGGGATAAAGGGTGAGCAGTTCTTC. This translates into CASSYSPGIKGEQFF. The chain has TRBV6-5 and TRBJ2-1; possible D gene TRBD2, 5 bases. CDR3 size: 15 residues. The germline gives CDR1 MNHEY, CDR2 SVGAGI. V lost 0 bases and J 9 bases, leaving 15 bases between the germline ends.

CDR3 DNA sequence: TGTGCCAGCAGCTCCGAAGGTCCAGGGTACGAGCAGTACTTC. Protein product: CASSSEGPGYEQYF. This chain connects TRBV5-8 to TRBJ2-7; weak D call: TRBD1 (5 bases). The germline gives CDR1 SGHTS, CDR2 YDEGEE. This CDR3 has 14 amino acids. V gave up 3 bases and J gave up 4 bases, with 14 bases separating them.

The chain carries TRBV7-9 and TRBJ1-2; D may be TRBD1 (5 bases). The CDR3 totals 16 residues. Germline loops: CDR1 SEHNR, CDR2 FQNEAQ (reference sequence). V lost 1 base and J lost 5, with 17 bases in between. The CDR3 DNA reads TGTGCCAGCAGCTTAGGACAAGAAACCGGGGGTTATGGCTACACCTTC. Protein sequence: CASSLGQETGGYGYTF. Together with reference TRBV7-9 and TRBJ1-2, the CDR3 gives the full variable domain: DTGVSQNPRHKITKRGQNVTFRCDPISEHNRLYWYRQTLGQGPEFLTYFQNEAQLEKSRLLSDRFSAERPKGSFSTLEIQRTEQGDSAMYLCASSLGQETGGYGYTFGSGTRLTVV.

The rearrangement uses TRBV6-6 and TRBJ1-1; tentative D call: TRBD1 (5 bases). Trimming removed 7 bases at V and 5 bases at J, with 14 bases between. This CDR3 is built from 13 residues. CDR1 is MNHNY and CDR2 is SVGAGI in the germline V gene (reference sequence). In nucleotides, the CDR3 is TGTGCCAGCACCACGGGGGGTCAGACTGAAGCTTTCTTT. Translated: CASTTGGQTEAFF.

The chain has TRBV4-1 and TRBJ2-5; TRBD1 or TRBD2 may be the D gene (5 bases each). There are 15 residues in the CDR3. V lost 1 base, J lost 5 bases, and 14 bases lay in between. Germline lookup yields CDR1 MGHRA and CDR2 YSYEKL. The CDR3 region is CASSQVGPPGETQYF. The CDR3 region has the DNA TGCGCCAGCAGCCAAGTGGGACCCCCCGGTGAGACCCAGTACTTC.

The J gene is TRBJ2-7, the V gene TRBV5-4; TRBD1 or TRBD2 may be the D gene (5 bases each). This CDR3 region has 13 residues. Per germline, CDR1 SGHNT and CDR2 YYREEE (reference sequence). The V and J ends lost 2 bases and 1 base respectively, with 7 bases between them. CDR3 sequence: CASSLGESYEQYF. The CDR3 bases are TGTGCCAGCAGCTTAGGGGAGTCCTACGAGCAGTACTTC.

This clone has only one observation. The chain uses TRBV6-4 and TRBJ1-2; the D is unclear. Trimming shortened V by 6 bases and J by 0 bases, and 20 bases separated the two germline ends. Germline values: CDR1 MRHNA, CDR2 SNTAGT. This CDR3 is built from 17 residues. The CDR3 region has the DNA TGTGCCAGCAGCCCTACTGTGTGGTTTCAAACTAACTATGGCTACACCTTC. Encoded protein: CASSPTVWFQTNYGYTF.

This clone appeared a single time. V and J are TRBV4-1 and TRBJ2-5, with D possibly being TRBD2 (5 bases). Germline loops: CDR1 MGHRA, CDR2 YSYEKL. This CDR3 region has 14 residues. Trimming cost V 2 bases and J 5 bases, with 12 bases left between them. The CDR3 nucleotides read TGCGCCAGCAGCCAAATCGGAGGAAGCGAGACCCAGTACTTC. It is translated as CASSQIGGSETQYF.

The chain employs TRBV19 and TRBJ2-2; TRBD1 agrees at 9 bases. The CDR3 has 14 amino acids. Germline V gene sequence: CDR1 LNHDA, CDR2 SQIVND (reference sequence). J gave up 8 bases and V 3 bases, and 4 bases lay outside the gene matches. For the CDR3, the DNA is TGTGCCAGTAGTATGGGACAGGGTATGGGGGAGCTGTTTTTT. Its translation: CASSMGQGMGELFF.